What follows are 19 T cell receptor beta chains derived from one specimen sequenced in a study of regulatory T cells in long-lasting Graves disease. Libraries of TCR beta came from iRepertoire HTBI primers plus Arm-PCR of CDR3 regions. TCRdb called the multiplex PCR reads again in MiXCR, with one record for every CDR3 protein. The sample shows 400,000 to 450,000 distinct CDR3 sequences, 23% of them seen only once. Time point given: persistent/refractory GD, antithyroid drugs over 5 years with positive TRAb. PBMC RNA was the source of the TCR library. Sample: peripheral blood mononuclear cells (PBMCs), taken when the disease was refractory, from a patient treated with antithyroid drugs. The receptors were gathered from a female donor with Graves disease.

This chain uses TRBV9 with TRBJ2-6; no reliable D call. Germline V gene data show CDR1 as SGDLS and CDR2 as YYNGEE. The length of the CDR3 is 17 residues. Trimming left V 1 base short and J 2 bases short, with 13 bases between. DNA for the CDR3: TGTGCCAGCAGCGTATCCGGTACAGCAACTGGGGCCAACGTCCTGACTTTC. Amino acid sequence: CASSVSGTATGANVLTF.

The DNA of the CDR3 is TGTGCCAGCAGTCTCAACCCAGGGGTGGATACGCAGTATTTT. Its translation is CASSLNPGVDTQYF. The V gene is TRBV12-3 or TRBV12-4, the J gene TRBJ2-3; maybe TRBD1 (6 bases). This CDR3 contains 14 residues. V lost 5 bases, J lost 6 bases, and 15 bases lay in between.

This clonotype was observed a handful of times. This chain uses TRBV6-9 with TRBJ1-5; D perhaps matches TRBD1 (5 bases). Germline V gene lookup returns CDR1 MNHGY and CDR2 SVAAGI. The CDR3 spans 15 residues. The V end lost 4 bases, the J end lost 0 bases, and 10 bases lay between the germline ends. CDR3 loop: CASSSQGSSNQPQHF. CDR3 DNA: TGTGCCAGCAGTTCTCAGGGCAGTAGCAATCAGCCCCAGCATTTT.

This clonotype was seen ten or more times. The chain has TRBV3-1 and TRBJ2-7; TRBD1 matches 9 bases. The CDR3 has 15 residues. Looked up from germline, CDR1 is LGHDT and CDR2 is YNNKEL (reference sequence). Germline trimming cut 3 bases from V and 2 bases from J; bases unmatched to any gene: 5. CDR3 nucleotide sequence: TGTGCCAGCAGCCAGGGGACAGGGACAACCTACGAGCAGTACTTC. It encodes CASSQGTGTTYEQYF.

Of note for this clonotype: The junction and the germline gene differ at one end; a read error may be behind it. CDR3 nucleotides: TGTGCCAGCAACTTAATGGACAATGAGCAGTTCTTC. It yields the protein CASNLMDNEQFF. V is TRBV7-9 and J is TRBJ2-1; D not resolved. The CDR3 runs to 12 residues. Looked up from germline, CDR1 is SEHNR and CDR2 is FQNEAQ (reference sequence).

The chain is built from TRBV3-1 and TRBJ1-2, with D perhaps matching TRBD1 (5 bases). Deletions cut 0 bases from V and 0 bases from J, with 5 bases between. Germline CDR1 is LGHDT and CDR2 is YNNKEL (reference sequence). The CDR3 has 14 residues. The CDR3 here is CASSQDRANYGYTF. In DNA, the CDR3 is TGTGCCAGCAGCCAAGACAGGGCTAACTATGGCTACACCTTC.

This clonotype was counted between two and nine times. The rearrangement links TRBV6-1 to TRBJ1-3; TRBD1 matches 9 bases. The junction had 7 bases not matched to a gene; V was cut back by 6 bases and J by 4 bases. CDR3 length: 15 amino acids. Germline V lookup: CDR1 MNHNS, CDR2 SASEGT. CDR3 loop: CASRVGTGSGNTIYF. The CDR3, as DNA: TGTGCCAGCAGGGTAGGGACAGGGAGCGGAAACACCATATATTTT.

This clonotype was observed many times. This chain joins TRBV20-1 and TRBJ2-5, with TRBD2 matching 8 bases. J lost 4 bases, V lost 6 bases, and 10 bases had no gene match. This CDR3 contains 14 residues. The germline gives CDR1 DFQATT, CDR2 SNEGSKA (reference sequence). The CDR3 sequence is CSARGLDSRETQYF. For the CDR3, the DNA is TGCAGTGCGCGGGGACTAGACTCTAGAGAGACCCAGTACTTC.

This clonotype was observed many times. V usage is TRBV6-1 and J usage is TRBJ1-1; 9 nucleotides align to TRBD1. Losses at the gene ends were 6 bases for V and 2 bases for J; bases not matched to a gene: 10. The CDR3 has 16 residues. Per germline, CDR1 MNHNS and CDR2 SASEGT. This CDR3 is CASRPVTGGTNTEAFF. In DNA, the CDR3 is TGTGCCAGCAGGCCCGTGACAGGGGGGACAAACACTGAAGCTTTCTTT.

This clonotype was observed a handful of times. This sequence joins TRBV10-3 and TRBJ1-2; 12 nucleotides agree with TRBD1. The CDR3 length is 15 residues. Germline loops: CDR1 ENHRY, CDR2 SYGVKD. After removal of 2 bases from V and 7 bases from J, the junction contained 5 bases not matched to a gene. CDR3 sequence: CAISERDRGLFGYTF. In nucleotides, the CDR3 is TGTGCCATCAGTGAGAGGGACAGGGGGCTTTTTGGCTACACCTTC.

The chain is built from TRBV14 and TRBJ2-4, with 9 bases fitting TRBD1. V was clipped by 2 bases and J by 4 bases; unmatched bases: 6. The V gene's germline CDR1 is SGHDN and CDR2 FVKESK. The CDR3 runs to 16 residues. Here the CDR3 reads CASSQRGQGTKNIQYF. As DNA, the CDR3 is TGTGCCAGCAGCCAAAGGGGACAGGGAACGAAAAACATTCAGTACTTC.

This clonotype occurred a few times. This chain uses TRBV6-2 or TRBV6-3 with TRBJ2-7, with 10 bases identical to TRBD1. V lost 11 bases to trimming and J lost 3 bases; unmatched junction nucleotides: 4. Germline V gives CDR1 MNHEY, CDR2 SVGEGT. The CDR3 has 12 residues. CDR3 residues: CAGGDRGYEQYF. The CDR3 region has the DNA TGTGCCGGAGGGGACAGGGGCTACGAGCAGTACTTC.

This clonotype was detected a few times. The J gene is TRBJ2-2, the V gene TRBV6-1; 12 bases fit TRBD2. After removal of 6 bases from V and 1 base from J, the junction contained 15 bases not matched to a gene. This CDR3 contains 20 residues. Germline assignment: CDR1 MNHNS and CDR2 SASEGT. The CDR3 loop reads CASSAKEGLAGFLNTGELFF. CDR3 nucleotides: TGTGCCAGCAGCGCCAAAGAGGGACTAGCGGGCTTCTTGAACACCGGGGAGCTGTTTTTT.

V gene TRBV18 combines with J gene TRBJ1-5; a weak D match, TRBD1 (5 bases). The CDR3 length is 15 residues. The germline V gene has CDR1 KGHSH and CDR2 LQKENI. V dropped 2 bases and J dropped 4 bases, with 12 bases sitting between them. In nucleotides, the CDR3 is TGTGCCAGCTCACCATCGGGGGTAGAAAATCAGCCCCAGCATTTT. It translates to CASSPSGVENQPQHF.

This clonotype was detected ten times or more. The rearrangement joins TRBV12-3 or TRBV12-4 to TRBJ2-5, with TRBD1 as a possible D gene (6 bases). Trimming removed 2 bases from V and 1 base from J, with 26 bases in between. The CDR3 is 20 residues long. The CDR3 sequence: CASSLKRGTLHLGGQETQYF. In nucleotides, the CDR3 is TGTGCCAGCAGTTTAAAAAGGGGAACTCTCCACTTAGGGGGCCAAGAGACCCAGTACTTC.

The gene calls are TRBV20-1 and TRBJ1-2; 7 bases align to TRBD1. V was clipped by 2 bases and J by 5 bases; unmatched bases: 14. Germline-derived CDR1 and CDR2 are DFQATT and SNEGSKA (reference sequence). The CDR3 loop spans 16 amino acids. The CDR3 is CSARKTPRGRGYGYTF. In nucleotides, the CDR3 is TGCAGTGCTAGAAAAACTCCGAGGGGGCGCGGGTATGGCTACACCTTC.

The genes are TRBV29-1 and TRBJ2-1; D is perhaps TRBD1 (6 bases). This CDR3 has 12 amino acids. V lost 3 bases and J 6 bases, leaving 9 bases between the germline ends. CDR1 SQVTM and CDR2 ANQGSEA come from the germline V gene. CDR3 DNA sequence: TGCAGCGTTGATACAGGGCCCAATGAGCAGTTCTTC. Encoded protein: CSVDTGPNEQFF.

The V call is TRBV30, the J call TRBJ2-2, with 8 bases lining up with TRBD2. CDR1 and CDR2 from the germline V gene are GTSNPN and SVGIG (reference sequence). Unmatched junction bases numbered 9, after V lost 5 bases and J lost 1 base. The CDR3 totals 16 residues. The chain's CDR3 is CAWHPGGGLNTGELFF. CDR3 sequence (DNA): TGTGCCTGGCACCCCGGGGGGGGACTGAACACCGGGGAGCTGTTTTTT.

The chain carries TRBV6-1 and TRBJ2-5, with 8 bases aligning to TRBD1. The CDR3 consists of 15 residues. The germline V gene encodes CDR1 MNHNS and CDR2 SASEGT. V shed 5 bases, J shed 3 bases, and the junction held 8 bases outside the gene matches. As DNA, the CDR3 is TGTGCCAGCAGTCAATCCCGGACAGGGAAAGAGACCCAGTACTTC. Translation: CASSQSRTGKETQYF.